This TCR beta chain was found in a study of CD8+CD57+ T cells in acquired aplastic anemia. Turning to the study itself: Sorted cells (CD4+ and CD8+) yielded DNA amounts that averaged around 3.5 ug.

Whole-study results and caveats: Patients and controls turned out to have around 29 CD8+ CDR3 sequences in common.

Whoever was chosen for sequencing had shown CD8+CD57+ cell expansion by flow cytometry. No therapy was given to patients before blood sampling. About this clonotype itself: Its specificity is not known.

Genomic DNA, the template, was used for profiling of the TCR beta VDJ and CDR3. Each CDR3 protein is one row after TCRdb ran MiXCR on the reads. The data contain around 430,000 distinct CDR3 sequences, under 40% of them singletons. This CDR3 comprises 17 residues. From germline, CDR1 is PRHDT and CDR2 FYEKMQ (reference sequence). V trimming: 5 bases; J trimming: 0 bases; junction bases outside the gene matches: 9. The sequencing input was sorted CD4+, CD8+, or CD8+CD57+ T cells (not recorded which) from PBMCs. The origin of this receptor is a human donor with aplastic anemia. V usage is TRBV13 and J usage is TRBJ2-3; 9 bases map to TRBD2. DNA for the CDR3: TGTGCCAGCAGCCTGTGGACTAGCGAGATCAGCACAGATACGCAGTATTTT. Amino acid sequence: CASSLWTSEISTDTQYF.